This T cell receptor (beta chain) was profiled in a study of blood T cell repertoires in COVID-19. Study at large: Cohort 3 recovery required two negative PCRs, clearance, or symptom resolution. Acute and convalescent COVID-19 samples came from the United States, Italy and Spain. Sample material is recorded as cDNA or gDNA derived from T cells, B-cell-depleted T cells, or PBMCs.

Here immunoSEQ multiplex PCR was the method, and the copy in TCRdb shows in-frame clones only, minus some. Of approximately 250,000 clones in the sample, 70% to 90% were seen once. Germline V CDR1 and CDR2: SNHLY, FYNNEI. This CDR3 has 16 residues. The ends lost 3 bases at V and 4 bases at J; junction bases unmatched: 5. This TCR was recovered from a woman aged 60-75 years in a cohort exposed to, infected with or recovered from COVID-19 (not recorded which). Sample: PBMCs or T cells enriched from blood (not recorded which). V gene TRBV2 combines with J gene TRBJ2-1, with TRBD2 matching over 11 bases. CDR3 in amino acids: CASSDPGLAAYNEQFF. In nucleotides, the CDR3 is TGTGCCAGCAGTGATCCGGGACTAGCGGCTTACAATGAGCAGTTCTTC.